This is a list of T cell receptor beta chains from one sample in a study of blood T cells in healthy people across ages. TCRdb reprocessed the 5' RACE reads with MiXCR, giving one entry per CDR3 protein. The sample includes about 1.6 million distinct CDR3 sequences, about 31% seen only once; the top ten take approximately 10%. The specimen was blood. The receptors come from a woman under 40 in good health. Each CDR3 is given without its conserved first and last residue. Expanded clones get a size class; other rows say once, few or many, or leave the size out.

j_gene	abundance	len	v_gene	CDR3aa
TRBJ1-6	.	13	TRBV20-1	SAPPGGGKMSPLH
TRBJ1-2	.	12	TRBV12-3/TRBV12-4	ASTFGGASYGYT
TRBJ2-7	few	13	TRBV6-1	ASSEEDRGLYEQY
TRBJ2-2	.	15	TRBV7-9	ASSLMSGTANTGELF
TRBJ2-7	.	13	TRBV5-1	ASSLVGLAGDEQY
TRBJ2-7	few	12	TRBV28	ASSPGGRVNEQY
TRBJ2-1	.	13	TRBV27	ASRSGTGSYNEQF
TRBJ1-1	once	13	TRBV5-6	ASRTLQGSGTETF
.	.	12	TRBV12-3/TRBV12-4	ASRETEVKETQY
TRBJ2-1	few	16	TRBV20-1	SARRRTSGRSSYNEQF
TRBJ2-1	many	11	TRBV29-1	SVVTGVGDEQF
TRBJ2-3	few	14	TRBV27	ASSSRTGGSADTQY
TRBJ1-6	.	12	TRBV27	ASSPLTGYSPLH
TRBJ2-2	.	10	TRBV7-9	ASDLAGGELF
TRBJ2-3	few	10	TRBV7-9	ASSLVWGTQY
TRBJ1-2	.	11	TRBV20-1	SPGQGTDYGYT
TRBJ1-2	.	11	TRBV20-1	SAPRGSNYGYT
TRBJ2-1	few	12	TRBV6-2/TRBV6-3	ASRKWSSYNEQF
TRBJ1-1	.	14	TRBV29-1	SVEGEGRAMNTEAF
TRBJ1-5	.	14	TRBV28	ASSSDRGLGNQPQH
TRBJ2-3	few	13	TRBV5-6	ASRWTGAGTDTQY
TRBJ2-1	.	14	TRBV9	ASSPIEGEGFSEQF
TRBJ1-2	.	11	TRBV7-9	ASSFEQTYGYT
TRBJ2-5	.	12	TRBV5-6	ASTAGTGFGEQY
TRBJ2-7	few	13	TRBV11-2	ASSLDLAGTDEQY
TRBJ2-5	.	12	TRBV29-1	SVELAGGHYEQY
TRBJ1-1	.	9	TRBV20-1	SGPGRTEAF
TRBJ2-7	.	10	TRBV5-1	ASWETSYEQY
TRBJ1-2	.	13	TRBV5-1	ASSIAGTGVYGYT
TRBJ1-1	once	10	TRBV30	AWAYGYTDAF
TRBJ2-1	.	15	TRBV5-1	ASSPRGSGGYYNEQF
TRBJ2-1	.	12	TRBV3-1	ASSVGQGDNEQF
TRBJ1-1	.	13	TRBV7-6	ASSFRPEWNTEAF
TRBJ2-2	.	14	TRBV12-3/TRBV12-4	ASSQRGASDTGELF
TRBJ1-5	.	11	TRBV3-1	ASSQDRSQPRH
TRBJ1-1	.	12	TRBV12-3/TRBV12-4	ASSLPGINTEAF
TRBJ2-3	.	18	TRBV7-3	ASSLSSPTSGGSSTDTQY
TRBJ1-2	.	14	TRBV21-1	ASSLMGGGRRGGYT
TRBJ2-3	.	15	TRBV28	ASSLYPSQGAADTQY
TRBJ2-4	.	13	TRBV5-4	ASSLYRAGDDIQY
TRBJ1-5	few	12	TRBV2	ASSGDKVNQPQH
TRBJ2-6	.	17	TRBV27	ASSSLRGQGLSGANVLT
TRBJ1-2	many	13	TRBV29-1	SGFRTGWNNYGYT
TRBJ2-7	.	13	TRBV16	ASSPGGLADYEQY
.	.	13	TRBV5-1	ASSLDGLGTYEQY
TRBJ2-7	many	13	TRBV27	ASRASEGGTYEQY
TRBJ2-7	.	11	TRBV10-1	ASKEERQYEQY
TRBJ2-5	.	16	TRBV7-6	ASSFLLGWDIGRETQY
TRBJ2-7	few	15	TRBV7-9	ASSSPYGAPEAYEQY
TRBJ2-5	.	12	TRBV4-1	ASSQGVSRETQY
TRBJ2-3	few	14	TRBV3-1	ASSQDTEDVTDTQY
TRBJ2-7	few	14	TRBV20-1	SANNIRRVTTYEQY
TRBJ2-7	.	16	TRBV10-3	AISESTPSRDRNYEQY
TRBJ2-2	.	11	TRBV12-3/TRBV12-4	ASQTSLAGELF
TRBJ2-3	many	13	TRBV7-9	ASSLWGQSTDTQY
TRBJ2-7	many	10	TRBV29-1	SVEGAGYEQY
TRBJ2-3	.	12	TRBV29-1	SVEVGISTDTQY
TRBJ2-5	.	12	TRBV12-3/TRBV12-4	ASSFRGGPETQY
TRBJ2-3	few	11	TRBV6-5	ASSSRPQDTQY